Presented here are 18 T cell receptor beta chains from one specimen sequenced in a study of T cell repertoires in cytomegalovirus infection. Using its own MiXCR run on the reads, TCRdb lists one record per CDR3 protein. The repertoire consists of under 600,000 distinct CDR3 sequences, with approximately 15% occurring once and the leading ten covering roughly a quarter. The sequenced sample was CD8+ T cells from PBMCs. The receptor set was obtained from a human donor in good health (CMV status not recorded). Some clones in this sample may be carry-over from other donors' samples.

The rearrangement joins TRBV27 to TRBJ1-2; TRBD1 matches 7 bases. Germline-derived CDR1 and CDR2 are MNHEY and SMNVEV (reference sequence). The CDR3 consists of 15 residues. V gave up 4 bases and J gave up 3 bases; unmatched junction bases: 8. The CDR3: CASSSTGTEYYGYTF. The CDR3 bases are TGTGCCAGCAGTTCTACCGGGACAGAGTACTATGGCTACACCTTC.

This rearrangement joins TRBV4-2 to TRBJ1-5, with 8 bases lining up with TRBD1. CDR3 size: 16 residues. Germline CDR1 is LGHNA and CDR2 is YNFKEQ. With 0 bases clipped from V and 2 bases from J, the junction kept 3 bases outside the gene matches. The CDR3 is CASSQDTGGRNQPQHF. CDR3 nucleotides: TGTGCCAGCAGCCAAGATACAGGGGGTCGCAATCAGCCCCAGCATTTT.

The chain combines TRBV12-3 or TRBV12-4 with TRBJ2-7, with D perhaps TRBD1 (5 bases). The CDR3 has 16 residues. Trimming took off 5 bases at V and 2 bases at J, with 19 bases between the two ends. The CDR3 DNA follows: TGTGCCAGCAGTCTGGTGGGGCAGCACTTCACCTACGAGCAGTACTTC. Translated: CASSLVGQHFTYEQYF.

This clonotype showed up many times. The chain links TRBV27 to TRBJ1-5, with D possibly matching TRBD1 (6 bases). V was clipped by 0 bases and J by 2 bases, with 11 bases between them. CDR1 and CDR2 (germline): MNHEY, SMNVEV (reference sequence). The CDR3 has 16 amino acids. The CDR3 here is CASSLSAGERNQPQHF. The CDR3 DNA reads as TGTGCCAGCAGTTTATCGGCAGGGGAGCGCAATCAGCCCCAGCATTTT.

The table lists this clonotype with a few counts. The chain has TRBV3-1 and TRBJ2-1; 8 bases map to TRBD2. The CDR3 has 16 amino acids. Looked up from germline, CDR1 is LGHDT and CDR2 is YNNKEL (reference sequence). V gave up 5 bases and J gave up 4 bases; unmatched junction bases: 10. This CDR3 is CASSSPRGAPYNEQFF. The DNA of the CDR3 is TGTGCCAGCAGCTCCCCGCGGGGGGCTCCTTACAATGAGCAGTTCTTC.

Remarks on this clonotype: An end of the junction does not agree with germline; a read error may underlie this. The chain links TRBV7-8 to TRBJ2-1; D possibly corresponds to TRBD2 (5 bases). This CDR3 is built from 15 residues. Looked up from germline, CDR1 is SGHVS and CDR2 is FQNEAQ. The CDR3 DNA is TGTGCCAGCAGCACTCTATCGGGGATCTACAATGAGCATTTCTTC. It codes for CASSTLSGIYNEHFF. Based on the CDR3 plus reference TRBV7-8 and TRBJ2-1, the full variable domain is GAGVSQSPRYKVAKRGQDVALRCDPISGHVSLFWYQQALGQGPEFLTYFQNEAQLDKSGLPSDRFFAERPEGSVSTLKIQRTQQEDSAVYLCASSTLSGIYNEHFFGPGTRLTVL.

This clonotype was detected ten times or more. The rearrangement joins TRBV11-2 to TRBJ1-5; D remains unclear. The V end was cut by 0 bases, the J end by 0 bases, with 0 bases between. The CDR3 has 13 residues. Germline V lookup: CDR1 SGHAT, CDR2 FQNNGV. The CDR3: CASSLDSNQPQHF. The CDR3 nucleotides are TGTGCCAGCAGCTTAGATAGCAATCAGCCCCAGCATTTT.

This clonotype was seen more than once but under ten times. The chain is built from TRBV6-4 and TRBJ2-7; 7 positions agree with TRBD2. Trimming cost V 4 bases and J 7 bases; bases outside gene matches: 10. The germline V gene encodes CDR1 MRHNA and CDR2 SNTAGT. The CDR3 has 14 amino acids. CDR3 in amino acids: CASSAGHGAGEQYF. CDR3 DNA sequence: TGTGCCAGCAGTGCAGGACACGGAGCGGGAGAGCAGTACTTC.

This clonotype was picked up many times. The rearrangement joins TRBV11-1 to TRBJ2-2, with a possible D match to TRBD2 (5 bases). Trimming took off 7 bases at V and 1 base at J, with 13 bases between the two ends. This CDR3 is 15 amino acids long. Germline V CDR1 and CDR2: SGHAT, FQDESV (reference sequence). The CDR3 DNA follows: TGTGCCAGCACCCGAGGGTGGGGGAACACCGGGGAGCTGTTTTTT. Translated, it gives CASTRGWGNTGELFF.

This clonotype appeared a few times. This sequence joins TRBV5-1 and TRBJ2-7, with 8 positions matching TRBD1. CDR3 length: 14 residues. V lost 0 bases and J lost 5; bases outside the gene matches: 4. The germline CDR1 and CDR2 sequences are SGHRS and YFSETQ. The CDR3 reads CASSLARGLDEQYF. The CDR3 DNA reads TGCGCCAGCAGCTTGGCCAGGGGGCTGGACGAGCAGTACTTC. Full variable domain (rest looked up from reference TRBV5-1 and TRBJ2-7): KAGVTQTPRYLIKTRGQQVTLSCSPISGHRSVSWYQQTPGQGLQFLFEYFSETQRNKGNFPGRFSGRQFSNSRSEMNVSTLELGDSALYLCASSLARGLDEQYFGPGTRLTVT.

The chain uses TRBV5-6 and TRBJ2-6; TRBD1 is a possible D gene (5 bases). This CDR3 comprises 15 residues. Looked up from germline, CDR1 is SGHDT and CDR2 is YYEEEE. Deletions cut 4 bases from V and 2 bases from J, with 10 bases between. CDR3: CASSPGIPGANVLTF. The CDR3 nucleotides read TGTGCCAGCAGCCCAGGGATCCCTGGGGCCAACGTCCTGACTTTC.

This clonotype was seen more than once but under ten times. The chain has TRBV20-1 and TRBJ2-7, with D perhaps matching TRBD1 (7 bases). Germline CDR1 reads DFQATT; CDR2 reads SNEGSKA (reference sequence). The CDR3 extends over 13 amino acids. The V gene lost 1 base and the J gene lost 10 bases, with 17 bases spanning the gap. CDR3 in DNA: TGCAGTGCTAGAGGGCGACTAGGGGGCGAACAGTACTTC. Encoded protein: CSARGRLGGEQYF.

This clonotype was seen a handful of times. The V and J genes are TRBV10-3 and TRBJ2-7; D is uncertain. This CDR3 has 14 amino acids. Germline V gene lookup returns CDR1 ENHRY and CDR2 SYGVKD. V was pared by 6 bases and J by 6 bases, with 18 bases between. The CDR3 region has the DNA TGTGCCATCAGGGCCGAGACAAGGTACGGCGAGCAGTACTTC. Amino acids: CAIRAETRYGEQYF.

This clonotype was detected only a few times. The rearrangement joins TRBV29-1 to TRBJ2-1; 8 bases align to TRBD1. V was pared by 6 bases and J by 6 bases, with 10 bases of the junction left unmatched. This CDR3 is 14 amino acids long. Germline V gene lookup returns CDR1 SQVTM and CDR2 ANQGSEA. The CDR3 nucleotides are TGCAGCGTGGGCTGGACAGGGAAATTCAATGAGCAGTTCTTC. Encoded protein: CSVGWTGKFNEQFF.

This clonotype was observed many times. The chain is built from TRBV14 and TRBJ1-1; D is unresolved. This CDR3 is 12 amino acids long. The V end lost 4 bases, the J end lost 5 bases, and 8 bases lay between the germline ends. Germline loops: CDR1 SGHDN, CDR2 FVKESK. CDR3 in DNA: TGTGCCAGCAGCCGATCGCAAACTGAAGCTTTCTTT. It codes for CASSRSQTEAFF.

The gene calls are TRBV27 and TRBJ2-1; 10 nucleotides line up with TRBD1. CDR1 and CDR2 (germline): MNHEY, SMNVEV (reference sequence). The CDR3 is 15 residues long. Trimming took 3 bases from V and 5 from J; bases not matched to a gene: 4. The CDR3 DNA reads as TGTGCCAGCAGTTTTCAAGGGACAGGGGACAATGAGCAGTTCTTC. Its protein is CASSFQGTGDNEQFF.

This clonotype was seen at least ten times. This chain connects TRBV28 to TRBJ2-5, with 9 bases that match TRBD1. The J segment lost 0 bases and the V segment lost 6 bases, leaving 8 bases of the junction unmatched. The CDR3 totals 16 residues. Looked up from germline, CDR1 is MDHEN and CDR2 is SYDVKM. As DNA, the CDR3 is TGTGCCAGCAGCAATCGGGACAGGGCCTACCAAGAGACCCAGTACTTC. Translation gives CASSNRDRAYQETQYF.

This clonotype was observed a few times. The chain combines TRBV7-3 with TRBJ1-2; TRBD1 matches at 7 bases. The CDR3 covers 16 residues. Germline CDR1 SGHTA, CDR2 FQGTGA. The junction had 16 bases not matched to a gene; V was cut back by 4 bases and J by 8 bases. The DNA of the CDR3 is TGTGCCAGCAGCTCCCCCGGGAGACAGGGCCTTCGGGGCTACACCTTC. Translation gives CASSSPGRQGLRGYTF. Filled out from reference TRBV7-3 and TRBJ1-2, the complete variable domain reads GAGVSQTPSNKVTEKGKYVELRCDPISGHTALYWYRQSLGQGPEFLIYFQGTGAADDSGLPNDRFFAVRPEGSVSTLKIQRTERGDSAVYLCASSSPGRQGLRGYTFGSGTRLTVV.